A single sample is the source of the 19 T cell receptor beta chains below, sequenced in a study of blood T cell repertoires in COVID-19. Sequencing was performed with immunoSEQ multiplex PCR; in TCRdb, only in-frame clones are kept and a portion is missing. The top ten clones hold more than 1.5% of a sample with about 98,000 clones, over 85% of them seen once. Sequenced: peripheral blood. Source of these receptors: a woman aged 50 to 65 with COVID-19, enrolled during active disease.

This chain links TRBV6-6 with TRBJ1-1, with D unresolved. V shed 3 bases and J shed 2 bases, with 7 bases lying between them. CDR3 size: 13 residues. Germline assignment: CDR1 MNHNY and CDR2 SVGAGI (reference sequence). The CDR3 is CASSYLTNTEAFF. In DNA, the CDR3 is TGTGCCAGCAGTTATTTAACAAACACTGAAGCTTTCTTT.

The chain carries TRBV19 and TRBJ1-2; D is unresolved. The CDR3 is 14 residues long. Germline CDR1 reads LNHDA; CDR2 reads SQIVND (reference sequence). The V end lost 10 bases, the J end lost 4 bases, and 19 bases lay between the germline ends. This CDR3 is CATALDSEPYGYTF. For the CDR3, the DNA is TGTGCCACCGCTTTGGACTCCGAACCCTATGGCTACACCTTC.

The CDR3 here is CASSPGGLRADYTF. CDR3 DNA: TGTGCCAGCTCACCCGGGGGTCTCAGGGCGGACTACACCTTC. This chain joins TRBV18 and TRBJ1-2; the D gene is possibly TRBD1 (5 bases). The CDR3 extends over 14 amino acids. The V and J ends lost 3 bases and 10 bases respectively, with 18 bases between them. Germline CDR1 reads KGHSH; CDR2 reads LQKENI.

Turning to this clone: Other DNA sequences in the same sample also yield this CDR3. The V call is TRBV10-3, the J call TRBJ1-1, with a possible D match to TRBD1 (5 bases). The CDR3 sequence is 13 residues long. CDR1 and CDR2 from the germline V gene are ENHRY and SYGVKD. The germline V and J ends were trimmed by 3 bases and 4 bases, with 9 bases remaining between them. CDR3 coding DNA: TGTGCCATCAGTGAAGGGAGGGGCACTGAAGCTTTCTTT. It specifies CAISEGRGTEAFF.

With regard to this clone: Different DNA sequences within this sample yield the same CDR3. The chain combines TRBV9 with TRBJ1-4, with TRBD1 matching over 9 bases. The CDR3 runs to 15 residues. V shed 2 bases and J 5 bases; nucleotides not matched to a gene: 4. The germline V gene encodes CDR1 SGDLS and CDR2 YYNGEE. DNA of the CDR3: TGTGCCAGCAGCGTGGGGGACAGGGACAATGAAAAACTGTTTTTT. It yields the protein CASSVGDRDNEKLFF. Full variable domain (outside the CDR3, taken from reference TRBV9 and TRBJ1-4): DSGVTQTPKHLITATGQRVTLRCSPRSGDLSVYWYQQSLDQGLQFLIQYYNGEERAKGNILERFSAQQFPDLHSELNLSSLELGDSALYFCASSVGDRDNEKLFFGSGTQLSVL.

The chain employs TRBV6-5 and TRBJ2-3; 9 nucleotides line up with TRBD1. V gave up 8 bases and J gave up 6 bases; unmatched junction bases: 12. The V gene's germline CDR1 is MNHEY and CDR2 SVGAGI. The CDR3 is 15 amino acids. The chain's CDR3 is CASGTGSGLTDTQYF. CDR3 DNA sequence: TGTGCCAGCGGGACAGGGTCAGGATTAACGGATACGCAGTATTTT.

In the case of this clone: Lacking the conserved final phenylalanine or tryptophan, this CDR3 likely reflects a read error. The DNA is omitted, as the CDR3 cannot be located on it reliably, and the CDR3 follows TCRdb's listing. V and J are TRBV3-1 (or the pseudogene TRBV3-2) and TRBJ1-1; TRBD1 reflects the table's D call only, with no check against the DNA. The CDR3 contains 13 residues when both ends are counted. Germline assignment: CDR1 LGHDT and CDR2 YNNKEL (reference sequence). The CDR3 here is CASSPDRGLPLKI.

The V call is TRBV2, the J call TRBJ1-1; 11 positions agree with TRBD1. This CDR3 has 14 residues. V trimming: 7 bases; J trimming: 4 bases; junction bases outside the gene matches: 5. Germline V gene lookup returns CDR1 SNHLY and CDR2 FYNNEI. CDR3 DNA: TGTGCCAGCATTCGAGGGACAGGGGGCACTGAAGCTTTCTTT. It is translated as CASIRGTGGTEAFF.

The V call is TRBV5-6, the J call TRBJ2-5, with a weak D call TRBD1 (6 bases). The CDR3 sequence is 14 residues long. Germline-derived CDR1 and CDR2 are SGHDT and YYEEEE. Between the trimmed V and J ends, which lost 0 bases and 6 bases, there was a span of 12 bases. The CDR3 is CASSLVQGLQTQYF. The CDR3 coding sequence is TGTGCCAGCAGCTTGGTGCAGGGGCTGCAGACCCAGTACTTC.

The chain couples TRBV27 to TRBJ1-2; a weak D match, TRBD1 (5 bases). Trimming left V 6 bases short and J 5 bases short, with 13 bases between. Germline V gene lookup returns CDR1 MNHEY and CDR2 SMNVEV (reference sequence). This CDR3 has 13 residues. CDR3 DNA: TGTGCCAGCAGCCGATCAGGGTTATATGGCTACACCTTC. It is translated as CASSRSGLYGYTF.

The V gene is TRBV30, the J gene TRBJ1-4, with 7 nucleotides matching TRBD1. CDR3 length: 15 amino acids. After removal of 0 bases from V and 6 bases from J, the junction contained 7 bases not matched to a gene. Germline V gives CDR1 GTSNPN, CDR2 SVGIG (reference sequence). CDR3: CAWSVLQGWDEKLFF. CDR3 in DNA: TGTGCCTGGAGTGTACTACAGGGGTGGGATGAAAAACTGTTTTTT.

The chain recombines TRBV5-6 with TRBJ2-3, with TRBD2 identical over 11 bases. Looked up from germline, CDR1 is SGHDT and CDR2 is YYEEEE. J gave up 5 bases and V 2 bases, and 4 bases lay outside the gene matches. The CDR3 loop spans 15 amino acids. CDR3 DNA sequence: TGTGCCAGCAGCTTTAGCGGGGGGGCAATAGATACGCAGTATTTT. Its translation: CASSFSGGAIDTQYF.

This rearrangement joins TRBV27 to TRBJ2-7; 7 bases are a match to TRBD1. The CDR3 length is 13 residues. Looked up from germline, CDR1 is MNHEY and CDR2 is SMNVEV (reference sequence). With V trimmed by 5 bases and J by 4 bases, 5 bases remained unmatched. CDR3 in DNA: TGTGCCAGCAGTGTGAGGGGGCTTTACGAGCAGTACTTC. It encodes CASSVRGLYEQYF.

This sequence joins TRBV5-5 and TRBJ2-3; 7 bases align to TRBD2. Germline V CDR1 and CDR2: SGHKS, YYEKEE (reference sequence). CDR3 size: 15 residues. V was clipped by 1 base and J by 7 bases; unmatched bases: 9. CDR3 coding DNA: TGTGCCAGCAGCTTGTATCCTCAGGGAGGGAATACGCAGTATTTT. Protein product: CASSLYPQGGNTQYF.

On this clone itself: Different DNA sequences within this sample yield the same CDR3. This chain joins TRBV9 and TRBJ1-1; TRBD1 might be the D (5 bases). The V end was cut by 2 bases, the J end by 3 bases, with 8 bases between. The germline V gene encodes CDR1 SGDLS and CDR2 YYNGEE. The CDR3 loop spans 13 amino acids. The CDR3 loop reads CASSVGGDTEAFF. DNA for the CDR3: TGTGCCAGCAGCGTTGGGGGGGACACTGAAGCTTTCTTT.

This rearrangement joins TRBV4-1 to TRBJ2-7, with 9 bases that match TRBD2. The trim removed 4 bases at V and 3 bases at J, leaving 7 bases unmatched. The CDR3 covers 15 residues. Germline-derived CDR1 and CDR2 are MGHRA and YSYEKL. CDR3 nucleotides: TGCGCCAGCAGCCGTCAAGCGGGGGGTGGCTACGAGCAGTACTTC. Its translation: CASSRQAGGGYEQYF.

The chain is built from TRBV10-3 and TRBJ1-2; no clear D gene. Per the germline V gene, CDR1 is ENHRY and CDR2 is SYGVKD. The CDR3 sequence is 13 residues long. V was clipped by 3 bases and J by 2 bases, with 7 bases between them. CDR3 residues: CAISEHGNYGYTF. DNA of the CDR3: TGTGCCATCAGTGAACACGGGAACTATGGCTACACCTTC.

The V and J genes are TRBV7-8 and TRBJ2-3; D is perhaps TRBD2 (6 bases). The CDR3 consists of 16 residues. Per the germline V gene, CDR1 is SGHVS and CDR2 is FQNEAQ. V shed 5 bases and J shed 3 bases, with 18 bases lying between them. The CDR3: CASSPAVVAGTDTQYF. In DNA, the CDR3 is TGTGCCAGCAGCCCCGCGGTCGTGGCGGGGACAGATACGCAGTATTTT.

The V and J genes are TRBV5-4 and TRBJ1-2, with D possibly TRBD1 on 5 matching bases. Germline assignment: CDR1 SGHNT and CDR2 YYREEE (reference sequence). The CDR3 loop spans 17 amino acids. Trimming removed 3 bases from V and 4 bases from J, with 22 bases in between. Here the CDR3 DNA reads TGTGCCAGCAGCTCATTAAACCCTGTACAGGTATCCTATGGCTACACCTTC. It is translated as CASSSLNPVQVSYGYTF.